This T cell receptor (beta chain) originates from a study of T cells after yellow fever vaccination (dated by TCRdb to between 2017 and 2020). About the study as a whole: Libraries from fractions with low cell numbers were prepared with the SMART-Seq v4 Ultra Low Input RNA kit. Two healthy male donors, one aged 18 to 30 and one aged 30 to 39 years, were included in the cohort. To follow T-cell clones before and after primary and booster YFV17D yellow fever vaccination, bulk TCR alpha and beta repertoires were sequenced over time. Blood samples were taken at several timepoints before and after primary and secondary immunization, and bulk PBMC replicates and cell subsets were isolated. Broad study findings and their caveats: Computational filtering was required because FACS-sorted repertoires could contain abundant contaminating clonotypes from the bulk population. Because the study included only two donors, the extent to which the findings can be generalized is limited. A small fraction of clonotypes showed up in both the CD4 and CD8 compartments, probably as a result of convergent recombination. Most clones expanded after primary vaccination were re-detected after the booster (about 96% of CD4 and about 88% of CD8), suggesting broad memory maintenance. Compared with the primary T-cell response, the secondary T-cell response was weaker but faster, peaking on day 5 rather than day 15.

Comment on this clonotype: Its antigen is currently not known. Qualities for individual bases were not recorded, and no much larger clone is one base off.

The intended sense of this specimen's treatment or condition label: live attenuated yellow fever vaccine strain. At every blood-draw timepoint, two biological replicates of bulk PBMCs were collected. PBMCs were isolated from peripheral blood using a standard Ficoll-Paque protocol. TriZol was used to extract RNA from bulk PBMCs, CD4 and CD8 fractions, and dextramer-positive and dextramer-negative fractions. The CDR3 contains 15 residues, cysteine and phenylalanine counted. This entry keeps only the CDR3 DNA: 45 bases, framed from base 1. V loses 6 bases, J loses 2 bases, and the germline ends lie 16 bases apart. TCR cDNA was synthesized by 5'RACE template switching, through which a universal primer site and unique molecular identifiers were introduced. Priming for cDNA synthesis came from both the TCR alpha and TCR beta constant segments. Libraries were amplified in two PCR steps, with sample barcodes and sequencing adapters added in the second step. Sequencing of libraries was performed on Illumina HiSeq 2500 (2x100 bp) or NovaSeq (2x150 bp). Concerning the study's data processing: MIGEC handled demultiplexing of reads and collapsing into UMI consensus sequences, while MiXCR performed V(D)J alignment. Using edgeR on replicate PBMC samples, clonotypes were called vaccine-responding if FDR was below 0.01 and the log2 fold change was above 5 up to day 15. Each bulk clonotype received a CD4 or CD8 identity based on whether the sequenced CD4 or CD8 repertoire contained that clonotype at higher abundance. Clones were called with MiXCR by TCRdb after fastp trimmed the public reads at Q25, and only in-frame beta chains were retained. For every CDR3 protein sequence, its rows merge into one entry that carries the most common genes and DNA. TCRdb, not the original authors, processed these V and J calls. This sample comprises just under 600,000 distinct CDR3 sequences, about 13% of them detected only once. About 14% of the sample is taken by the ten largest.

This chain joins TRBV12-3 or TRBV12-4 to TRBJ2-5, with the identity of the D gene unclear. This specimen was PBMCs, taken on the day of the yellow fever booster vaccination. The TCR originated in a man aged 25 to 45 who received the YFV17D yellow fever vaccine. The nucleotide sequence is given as TGTGCCAGCAGCCCGAAGGGCCTGGGGCAAGAGACCCAGTACTTC. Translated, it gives CASSPKGLGQETQYF.